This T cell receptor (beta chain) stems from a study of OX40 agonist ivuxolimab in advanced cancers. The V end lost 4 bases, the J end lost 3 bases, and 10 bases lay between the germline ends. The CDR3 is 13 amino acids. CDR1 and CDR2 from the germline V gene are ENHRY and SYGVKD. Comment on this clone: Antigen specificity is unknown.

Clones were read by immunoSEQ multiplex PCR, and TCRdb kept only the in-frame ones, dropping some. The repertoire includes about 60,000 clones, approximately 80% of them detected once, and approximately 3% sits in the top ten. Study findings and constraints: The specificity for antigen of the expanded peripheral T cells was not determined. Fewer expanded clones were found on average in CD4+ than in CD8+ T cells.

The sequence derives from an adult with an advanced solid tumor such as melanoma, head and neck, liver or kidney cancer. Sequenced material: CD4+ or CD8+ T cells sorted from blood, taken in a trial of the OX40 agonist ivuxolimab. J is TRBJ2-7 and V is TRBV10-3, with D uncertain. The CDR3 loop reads CAISASEYYEQYF. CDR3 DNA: TGTGCCATCAGTGCCAGCGAGTACTACGAGCAGTACTTC.